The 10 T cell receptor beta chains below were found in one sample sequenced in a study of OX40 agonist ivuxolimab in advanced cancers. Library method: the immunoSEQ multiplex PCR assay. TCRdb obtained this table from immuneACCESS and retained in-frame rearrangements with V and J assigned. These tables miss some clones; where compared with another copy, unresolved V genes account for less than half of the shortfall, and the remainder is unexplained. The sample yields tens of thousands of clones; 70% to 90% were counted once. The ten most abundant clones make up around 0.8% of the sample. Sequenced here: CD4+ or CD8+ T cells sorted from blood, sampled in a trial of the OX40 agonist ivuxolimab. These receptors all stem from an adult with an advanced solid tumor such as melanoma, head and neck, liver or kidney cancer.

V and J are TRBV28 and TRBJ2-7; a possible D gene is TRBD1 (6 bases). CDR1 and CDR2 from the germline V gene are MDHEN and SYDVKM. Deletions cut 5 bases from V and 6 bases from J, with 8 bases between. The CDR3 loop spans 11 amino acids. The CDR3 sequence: CASSGQSEQYF. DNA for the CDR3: TGTGCCAGCAGTGGACAGTCCGAGCAGTACTTC.

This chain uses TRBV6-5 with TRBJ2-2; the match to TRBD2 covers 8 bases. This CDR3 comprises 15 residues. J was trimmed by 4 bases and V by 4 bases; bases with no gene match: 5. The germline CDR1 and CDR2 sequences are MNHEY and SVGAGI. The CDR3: CASSSWGLGTGELFF. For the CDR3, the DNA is TGTGCCAGCAGTTCGTGGGGACTAGGCACCGGGGAGCTGTTTTTT.

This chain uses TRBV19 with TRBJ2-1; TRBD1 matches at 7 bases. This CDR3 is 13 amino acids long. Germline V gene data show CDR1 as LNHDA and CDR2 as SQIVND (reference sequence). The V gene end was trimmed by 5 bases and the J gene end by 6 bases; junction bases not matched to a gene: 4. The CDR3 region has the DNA TGTGCCAGTAGTTCACCAGGGGGCAATGAGCAGTTCTTC. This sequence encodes CASSSPGGNEQFF.

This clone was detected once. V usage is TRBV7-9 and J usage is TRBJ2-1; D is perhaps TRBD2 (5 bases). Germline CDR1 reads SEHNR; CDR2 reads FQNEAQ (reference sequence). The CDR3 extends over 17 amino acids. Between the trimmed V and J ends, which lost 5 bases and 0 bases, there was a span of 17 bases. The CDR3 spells CASSMSWETLSYNEQFF. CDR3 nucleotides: TGTGCCAGCAGCATGAGCTGGGAGACCCTCTCCTACAATGAGCAGTTCTTC.

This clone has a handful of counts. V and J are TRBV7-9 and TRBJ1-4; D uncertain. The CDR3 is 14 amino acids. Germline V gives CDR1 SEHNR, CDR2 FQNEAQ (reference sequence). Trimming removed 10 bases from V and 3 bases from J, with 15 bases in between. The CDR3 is CATSWSQANEKLFF. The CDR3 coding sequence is TGTGCCACAAGCTGGTCTCAGGCTAATGAAAAACTGTTTTTT.

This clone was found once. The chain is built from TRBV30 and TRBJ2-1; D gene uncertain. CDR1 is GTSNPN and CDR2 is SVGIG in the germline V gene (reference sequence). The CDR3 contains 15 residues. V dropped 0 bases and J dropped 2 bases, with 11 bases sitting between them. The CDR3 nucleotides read TGTGCCTGGAGTGTAGGTAGCTCTACCTACAATGAGCAGTTCTTC. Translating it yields CAWSVGSSTYNEQFF.

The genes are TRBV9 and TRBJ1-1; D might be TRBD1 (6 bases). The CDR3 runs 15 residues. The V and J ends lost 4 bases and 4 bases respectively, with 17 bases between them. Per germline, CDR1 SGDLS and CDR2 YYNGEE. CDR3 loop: CASSIRQDPGTEAFF. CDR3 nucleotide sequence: TGTGCCAGCAGCATCCGACAGGATCCGGGCACTGAAGCTTTCTTT.

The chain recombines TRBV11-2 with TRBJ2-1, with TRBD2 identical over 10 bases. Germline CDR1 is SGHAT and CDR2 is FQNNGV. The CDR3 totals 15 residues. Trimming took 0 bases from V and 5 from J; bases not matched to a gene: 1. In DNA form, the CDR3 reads TGTGCCAGCAGCTTAGAACTAGCGGGGAACAATGAGCAGTTCTTC. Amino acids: CASSLELAGNNEQFF.

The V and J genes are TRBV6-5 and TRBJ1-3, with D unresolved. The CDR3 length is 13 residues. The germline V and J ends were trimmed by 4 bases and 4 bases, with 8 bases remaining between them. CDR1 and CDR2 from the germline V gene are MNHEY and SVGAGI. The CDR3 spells CASSSQRGNTIYF. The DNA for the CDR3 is TGTGCCAGCAGTTCCCAGCGAGGAAACACCATATATTTT.

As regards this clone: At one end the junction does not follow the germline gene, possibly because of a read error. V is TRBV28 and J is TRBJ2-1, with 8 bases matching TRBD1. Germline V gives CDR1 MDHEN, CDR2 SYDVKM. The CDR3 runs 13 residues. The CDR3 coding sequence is TGTGCCAGCAGATCCAACAGGGGGAAGGTCGGGGTCTTC. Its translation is CASRSNRGKVGVF.